Included here is one T cell receptor beta chain sequence, with context. This clonotype came up a few times. No cognate antigen has been identified for it. One base away there is no much larger clone; base qualities are not given. The data were taken from a study of human T cells and chemical hapten exposure (dated by TCRdb to the early 2020s). Regarding the complete study: For sensitization, 2% DPC in acetone was applied to a roughly 2 cm by roughly 2 cm area of upper inner arm skin. Patients additionally received weekly therapeutic DPC doses to the scalp throughout the roughly 24-week study period. Patch testing was done on the upper back using Finn chambers containing 0.01% DPC, and results were scored after 6 days according to International Contact Dermatitis Research Group standards. The patient cohort, mostly female, included alopecia areata with under or over 50% scalp involvement, alopecia totalis and alopecia universalis. Libraries were combined into a pool for sequencing, and differences in TCR yield between samples came mainly from small differences in library volumes within the pool. The study tracked peripheral blood TCR repertoire changes in vivo during primary and secondary sensitization to the hapten diphenylcyclopropenone (DPC) in alopecia patients. Blood was sampled from patients pre-sensitization (week 0) and at 2, 6 and about 24 weeks after DPC sensitization. About 27 alopecia patients gave blood for TCR sequencing at one to four time points (pre-sensitization, 2, 6 and 24 weeks).

The research as a whole found: Expanded TCRs formed significantly more large CDR3 similarity clusters than pre-sensitization or healthy control sets, consistent with antigen-driven responses. Patch test score was positively correlated with the number of PT1 expanded TCRs, with significance at thresholds 8, 16 and 32 but not at 4. DPC sensitization did not change how many TCRs were above 1 in 1000 frequency, and no evidence was found of alterations in global repertoire structure. Alopecia, a presumed autoimmune disease, was present in all patients, so the immune response of the patients might differ from that of healthy individuals. After repeated subsampling, changes were observed in the strength of the expansion versus patch-test correlation and in the threshold at which the correlation became significant.

The time point label corresponds to: patch test 1, 2 weeks after DPC sensitization. The sample's treatment or condition label, in plain terms: therapeutic diphenylcyclopropenone sensitization with weekly scalp DPC. Blood at each patch-test visit was drawn before the patch test was applied. To be eligible, patients had to be aged 18 to 70, diagnosed with alopecia and judged suitable for DPC therapy, while pregnant patients were excluded. Total RNA was extracted from unfractionated whole blood that had been collected in Tempus Blood RNA tubes. In the germline V gene, CDR1 corresponds to MNHEY and CDR2 to SVGEGT. V is shortened by 5 bases, J by 3 bases, and the region joining them spans 10 bases. The cysteine opens and the phenylalanine closes a CDR3 of 13 amino acids. The entry retains the CDR3 DNA only, 39 bases that are in frame from base 1. Libraries were built with RACE. The sequencer listed for this sample is NextSeq 500. During library preparation, unique molecular identifiers were attached to individual cDNA molecules so that TCRs could be counted quantitatively and reproducibly. Both TCR alpha and TCR beta chains were sequenced from each blood RNA sample. The authors processed their data as follows. The median number of TCRs per sample was roughly 94,000, ranging from 23,224 to 690,600. V, J and CDR3 annotation of the TCR reads was carried out using the Decombinator software suite. For PS versus PT1 abundance plots, all samples were subsampled to the same number of TCRs (28,000). Expanded TCRs were defined as absent before sensitization and observed at least eight times at the 2-week time point. The public reads were run again by TCRdb, first through fastp at Q25 and then through MiXCR, and only productive beta chains were kept. Every CDR3 protein is listed once, alongside the most common genes and DNA of its rows. These V and J calls originate from TCRdb's pipeline instead of the authors' own analysis. This sample holds around 380,000 distinct CDR3 sequences; approximately 4.4% were observed only once. The ten largest make up under 2.5% of the sample.

This chain joins TRBV6-2 or TRBV6-3 to TRBJ1-2, with no confident D gene call. The sequences come from whole blood, collected in connection with sensitization to the hapten diphenylcyclopropenone (DPC). This sequence was found in a woman between 45 and 65 years old with alopecia areata. Some clones in this sample may be carry-over from other donors' samples. CDR3 loop: CASSKDGYYGYTF. The nucleotide sequence is TGTGCCAGCAGTAAGGACGGCTACTATGGCTACACCTTC.